The following is a T cell receptor (beta chain) sequence with its context. Its antigen is unknown. This sample is part of a study of cytomegalovirus exposure and HLA in healthy donors. Study details: A prior analysis found about 110 million unique TCR beta sequences from around 180 million T cells.

Whole-study findings and limits: As was reported, the classifier diagnosed cytomegalovirus status with high specificity and sensitivity. Later work associated roughly 15,000 TCR beta sequences with HLA alleles at 0.05 false discovery rate.

In the PCR, 60 Vbeta and 13 Jbeta primers were used. The protocol was immunoSEQ multiplex PCR, while the TCRdb copy is restricted to in-frame clones and leaves out a portion. Of over 110,000 clones listed, about 80% are singletons. The CDR3 is made up of 17 amino acids. The receptor comes from a woman in her fifties or sixties in good health and CMV-seropositive. This sequence joins TRBV21-1 and TRBJ2-1; the table's D call, TRBD2, was not checked against the DNA. TRBV21-1 constitutes a pseudogene. The sequencing input was PBMCs. The CDR3 DNA follows: TGTGCCAGCAGCAAAGGGGGGACTAGCGGGAGAGGGAATGAGCAGTTCTTC. Translation: CASSKGGTSGRGNEQFF.